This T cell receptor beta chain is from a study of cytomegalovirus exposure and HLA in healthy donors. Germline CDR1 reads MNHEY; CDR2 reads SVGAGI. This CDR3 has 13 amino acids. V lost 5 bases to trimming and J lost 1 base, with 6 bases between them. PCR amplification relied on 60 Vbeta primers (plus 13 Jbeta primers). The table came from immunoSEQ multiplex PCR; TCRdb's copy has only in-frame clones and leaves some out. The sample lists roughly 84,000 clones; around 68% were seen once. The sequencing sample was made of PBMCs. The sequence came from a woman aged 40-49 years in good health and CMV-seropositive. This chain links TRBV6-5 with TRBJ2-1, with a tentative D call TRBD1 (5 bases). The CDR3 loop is CASSTGSYNEQFF. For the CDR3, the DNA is TGTGCCAGCAGTACAGGATCCTACAATGAGCAGTTCTTC.